The rows below give T cell receptor beta chains drawn from one sample of a study of blood T cell repertoires in COVID-19. Repertoires were generated with immunoSEQ multiplex PCR, while TCRdb's copy carries only in-frame clones and drops some. Among about 170,000 clones, about four fifths were seen once, and the ten largest hold about 19%. The sample comprised peripheral blood. The receptor set was obtained from a woman in her sixties or seventies who had recovered from COVID-19. Both conserved end residues are part of each CDR3. The order of the fields is J gene, D gene, clone size, V gene, CDR3 DNA, CDR3 protein. A D gene is named only where the DNA matches it firmly. Clone size is stated in some rows and not others, as once, few, many or a class when expanded.

>TRBJ2-5|TRBD2|-|TRBV7-8
TGTGCCAGCAGCCGCGGGAGCTGGGGACAAGAGACCCAGTACTTC
CASSRGSWGQETQYF
>TRBJ2-3|-|-|TRBV3-1/TRBV3-2
TGTGCCAGCAGCCAAAACCTCGGGACTAGCACAGATACGCAGTATTTT
CASSQNLGTSTDTQYF
>TRBJ2-3|-|-|TRBV7-2
TGTGCCAGCAGCCACGACAGGAACACAGATACGCAGTATTTT
CASSHDRNTDTQYF
>TRBJ2-6|-|-|TRBV18
TGTGCCAGCTCACCTTGGGCCCCCAGCTCTGGGGCCAACGTCCTGACTTTC
CASSPWAPSSGANVLTF
>TRBJ1-3|-|-|TRBV7-2
TGTGCCAGCAGCTTAGCCCCGCTTCGAGAATCTGGAAACACCATATATTTT
CASSLAPLRESGNTIYF
>TRBJ2-1|TRBD2|-|TRBV5-6
TGTGCCAGCACCCCTCTGGGGACTAGCTGGTCGCTGGGTTACAATGAGCAGTTCTTC
CASTPLGTSWSLGYNEQFF
>TRBJ2-5|TRBD2|few|TRBV5-1
TGCGCCAGCAGCTTGGCGGCACTAGCGGGGGGCAGGGAGACCCAGTACTTC
CASSLAALAGGRETQYF
>TRBJ2-5|-|-|TRBV6-5
TGTGCCAGCACCGGGTGGTACCAAGAGACCCAGTACTTC
CASTGWYQETQYF
>TRBJ2-3|TRBD2|-|TRBV6-5
TGTGCCAGCAGCCCAGGACTAGCGGGTTCAGATACGCAGTATTTT
CASSPGLAGSDTQYF
>TRBJ2-6|-|-|TRBV7-3
TGTGCCAGCAGCCGGGGAGGCTCTGGGGCCAACGTCCTGACTTTC
CASSRGGSGANVLTF
>TRBJ2-5|-|-|TRBV7-3
TGTGCCAGCAGCCCCCGGGGTGGGCCCCAAGAGACCCAGTACTTC
CASSPRGGPQETQYF
>TRBJ2-7|TRBD1|-|TRBV28
TGTGCCAGCAGTTTATGGGGGACAGGGGGTTACGAGCAGTACTTC
CASSLWGTGGYEQYF
>TRBJ1-2|TRBD1|-|TRBV6-5
TGTGCCAGCAGCCCGAGACAGGGGGACTATGGCTACACCTTC
CASSPRQGDYGYTF
>TRBJ1-1|-|-|TRBV2
TGTGCCAGCAGTGAAAGTGACACCGAAACTGGGGCCAACACTGAAGCTTTCTTT
CASSESDTETGANTEAFF
>TRBJ2-7|-|-|TRBV29-1
TGCAGCGTGGCCCTTAATGCCGACGAGCAGTACTTC
CSVALNADEQYF
>TRBJ1-2|-|-|TRBV7-2
TGTGCCAGCAGCTTGGGCCCCCTCCAGGGGCCTGTTCATGGCTACACCTTC
CASSLGPLQGPVHGYTF
>TRBJ1-1|-|once|TRBV7-9
TGTGCCAGCACCCAATGGGCAGCAAACACTGAAGCTTTCTTT
CASTQWAANTEAFF
>TRBJ1-5|-|-|TRBV28
TGTGCCAGCCGCCCACTCCGAGGGGGTAGCAATCAGCCCCAGCATTTT
CASRPLRGGSNQPQHF
>TRBJ1-1|-|-|TRBV7-9
TGTGCCAGCAGCGAACACACAGGGCGCGCTGAAGCTTTCTTT
CASSEHTGRAEAFF
>TRBJ2-1|TRBD2|-|TRBV7-3
TGTGCCAGCAGCGCCCCGGGACTAGCGGGTAATGAGCAGTTCTTC
CASSAPGLAGNEQFF
>TRBJ2-3|-|-|TRBV6-6
TGTGCCAGCAGCCGAGGACAGACAGATACGCAGTATTTT
CASSRGQTDTQYF
>TRBJ2-7|-|-|TRBV19
TGTGCCAGTAGTATCGGGACTTCTTACTCCTACGAGCAGTACTTC
CASSIGTSYSYEQYF
>TRBJ2-3|TRBD1|-|TRBV24-1
TGTGCCACCAGTGGGAGTGGGACAGGGGACAGCACAGATACGCAGTATTTT
CATSGSGTGDSTDTQYF
>TRBJ2-7|TRBD1|-|TRBV6-5
TGTGCCAGCAGTTGGACACCCACAGGGGCCTACGAGCAGTACTTC
CASSWTPTGAYEQYF
>TRBJ2-6|-|-|TRBV7-3
TGTGCCAGCAGCTTAAGGGGGACAAACCCTGGGGCCAACGTCCTGACTTTC
CASSLRGTNPGANVLTF
>TRBJ1-6|-|-|TRBV18
TGTGCCAGCTCACGAGAGGGGGATTCACCCCTCCACTTT
CASSREGDSPLHF
>TRBJ1-4|TRBD1|-|TRBV9
TGTGCCAGCAGCGTAGGTACAGGGGGGGTTGAAAAACTGTTTTTT
CASSVGTGGVEKLFF
>TRBJ2-5|TRBD2|-|TRBV9
TGTGCCAGCAGCGCGCTAGGGCGTGGTAGCGGGAGAGAGACCCAGTACTTC
CASSALGRGSGRETQYF
>TRBJ1-5|TRBD1|-|TRBV7-2
TGTGCCAGCAGCTCAACCACAGGGGGCGCAGGACAGCCCCAGCATTTT
CASSSTTGGAGQPQHF
>TRBJ1-1|-|once|TRBV5-4
TGTGCCAGCAGCCCCCACGGTATCCCAGAAGCTTTCTTT
CASSPHGIPEAFF
>TRBJ2-1|TRBD2|few|TRBV5-1
TGCGCCAGCAGCTTGGTCCTAGCGGGATCGGGGGAGCAGTTCTTC
CASSLVLAGSGEQFF
>TRBJ1-3|-|-|TRBV5-1
TGCGCCAGCAGCCCCGACAGGATTGGAAACACCATATATTTT
CASSPDRIGNTIYF
>TRBJ2-2|-|-|TRBV27
TGTGCCAGCAGTCCCCGTGCGGGCAACACCGGGGAGCTGTTTTTT
CASSPRAGNTGELFF
>TRBJ2-7|-|once|TRBV6-7
TGTGCCAGCAGGGACGACCGCGGGGGCCCTTACTACGAGCAGTACTTC
CASRDDRGGPYYEQYF
>TRBJ1-4|-|-|TRBV9
TGTGCCAGCAGCGTAGACGGCGGTGGGGAAAAACTGTTTTTT
CASSVDGGGEKLFF
>TRBJ2-1|TRBD2|-|TRBV10-3
TGTGCCATCAGTGAGAAACTAGCGGGAGTCGATGAGCAGTTCTTC
CAISEKLAGVDEQFF
>TRBJ2-5|-|-|TRBV18
TGTGCCAGCTCACCCCTCGGGGAGACCCAGTACTTC
CASSPLGETQYF
>TRBJ1-5|-|once|TRBV9
TGTGCCAGCAGCGTCGGTGGGGGCGGTCAGCCCCAGCATTTT
CASSVGGGGQPQHF
>TRBJ2-3|-|-|TRBV5-5
TGTGCCAGCACCCCCGGACTTTGGGGAGATACGCAGTATTTT
CASTPGLWGDTQYF
>TRBJ2-3|-|-|TRBV18
TGTGCCAGCTCACCACTTTCCGGTCGCGGCACAGATACGCAGTATTTT
CASSPLSGRGTDTQYF
>TRBJ2-1|TRBD2|-|TRBV7-3
TGTGCCAGCAGCCCCAGAGCGGGAGGCTCCTACAATGAGCAGTTCTTC
CASSPRAGGSYNEQFF
>TRBJ1-5|-|-|TRBV24-1
TGTGCCACCAGTGATCTCAGCAATCAGCCCCAGCATTTT
CATSDLSNQPQHF
>TRBJ1-6|-|-|TRBV6-5
TGTGCCAGCAGAGCGCAGGGGAACAATTCACCCCTCCACTTT
CASRAQGNNSPLHF
>TRBJ1-2|TRBD1|few|TRBV27
TGTGCCAGCAGTTTAGGGACAGGGAGGAGAAGTTACACCTTC
CASSLGTGRRSYTF
>TRBJ2-2|-|few|TRBV4-1
TGCGCCAGCAGCCAAGAGTCACTGAACACCGGGGAGCTGTTTTTT
CASSQESLNTGELFF
>TRBJ2-7|-|-|TRBV3-1/TRBV3-2
TGTGCCAGCAGCCGCCTCAAGGGGAACTACGAGCAGTACTTC
CASSRLKGNYEQYF
>TRBJ2-7|TRBD2|-|TRBV5-5
TGTGCCAGCAGCTGGGACACGGGACTAGCGGGGCTTCGGTCCTACGAGCAGTACTTC
CASSWDTGLAGLRSYEQYF
>TRBJ2-7|-|-|TRBV28
TGTGCCAGCGCCCTAGGGGGGCTAGCGGCCTACGAGCAGTACTTC
CASALGGLAAYEQYF
>TRBJ1-6|-|-|TRBV19
TGTGCCAGTAGTGCACCAGGGAGGTCACCCCTCCACTTT
CASSAPGRSPLHF
>TRBJ1-1|-|-|TRBV5-1
TGCGCCAGCAGCTTGCCCGGCGGGGGTGCTGAAGCTTTCTTT
CASSLPGGGAEAFF
>TRBJ2-4|TRBD1|-|TRBV11-2
TGTGCCAGCGGACAGGGGTTCCAAAACATTCAGTACTTC
CASGQGFQNIQYF
>TRBJ2-6|-|-|TRBV19
TGTGCCAGTAGGGGAGTAGCTGCTGGGGCCAACGTCCTGACTTTC
CASRGVAAGANVLTF
>TRBJ1-1|-|-|TRBV5-1
TGCGCCAGCCATATAGGGGGGGGGAACACTGAAGCTTTCTTT
CASHIGGGNTEAFF
>TRBJ1-6|-|few|TRBV27
TGTGCCAGCAGTTTGGGGAGGGGTGGTGCCTATAATTCACCCCTCCACTTT
CASSLGRGGAYNSPLHF
>TRBJ1-4|-|few|TRBV19
TGTGCCAGTAGTGTGACTTCAACTAATGAAAAACTGTTTTTT
CASSVTSTNEKLFF
>TRBJ1-4|TRBD1|-|TRBV5-1
TGCGCCAGCAGCCCCGGACAGGAGGGGGAAAAACTGTTTTTT
CASSPGQEGEKLFF
>TRBJ1-2|TRBD1|-|TRBV14
TGTGCCAGCAGCCAGACAGGGGCGGGCTATGGCTACACCTTC
CASSQTGAGYGYTF
>TRBJ2-3|TRBD2|-|TRBV5-4
TGTGCCAGCAACCCAGGGGGGAGCGGGAGGGCCTGGGATACGCAGTATTTT
CASNPGGSGRAWDTQYF
>TRBJ1-4|-|-|TRBV5-1
TGCGCCAGCAGCTTAGAGGGCCAGGCCGCCGCAACTAATGAAAAACTGTTTTTT
CASSLEGQAAATNEKLFF